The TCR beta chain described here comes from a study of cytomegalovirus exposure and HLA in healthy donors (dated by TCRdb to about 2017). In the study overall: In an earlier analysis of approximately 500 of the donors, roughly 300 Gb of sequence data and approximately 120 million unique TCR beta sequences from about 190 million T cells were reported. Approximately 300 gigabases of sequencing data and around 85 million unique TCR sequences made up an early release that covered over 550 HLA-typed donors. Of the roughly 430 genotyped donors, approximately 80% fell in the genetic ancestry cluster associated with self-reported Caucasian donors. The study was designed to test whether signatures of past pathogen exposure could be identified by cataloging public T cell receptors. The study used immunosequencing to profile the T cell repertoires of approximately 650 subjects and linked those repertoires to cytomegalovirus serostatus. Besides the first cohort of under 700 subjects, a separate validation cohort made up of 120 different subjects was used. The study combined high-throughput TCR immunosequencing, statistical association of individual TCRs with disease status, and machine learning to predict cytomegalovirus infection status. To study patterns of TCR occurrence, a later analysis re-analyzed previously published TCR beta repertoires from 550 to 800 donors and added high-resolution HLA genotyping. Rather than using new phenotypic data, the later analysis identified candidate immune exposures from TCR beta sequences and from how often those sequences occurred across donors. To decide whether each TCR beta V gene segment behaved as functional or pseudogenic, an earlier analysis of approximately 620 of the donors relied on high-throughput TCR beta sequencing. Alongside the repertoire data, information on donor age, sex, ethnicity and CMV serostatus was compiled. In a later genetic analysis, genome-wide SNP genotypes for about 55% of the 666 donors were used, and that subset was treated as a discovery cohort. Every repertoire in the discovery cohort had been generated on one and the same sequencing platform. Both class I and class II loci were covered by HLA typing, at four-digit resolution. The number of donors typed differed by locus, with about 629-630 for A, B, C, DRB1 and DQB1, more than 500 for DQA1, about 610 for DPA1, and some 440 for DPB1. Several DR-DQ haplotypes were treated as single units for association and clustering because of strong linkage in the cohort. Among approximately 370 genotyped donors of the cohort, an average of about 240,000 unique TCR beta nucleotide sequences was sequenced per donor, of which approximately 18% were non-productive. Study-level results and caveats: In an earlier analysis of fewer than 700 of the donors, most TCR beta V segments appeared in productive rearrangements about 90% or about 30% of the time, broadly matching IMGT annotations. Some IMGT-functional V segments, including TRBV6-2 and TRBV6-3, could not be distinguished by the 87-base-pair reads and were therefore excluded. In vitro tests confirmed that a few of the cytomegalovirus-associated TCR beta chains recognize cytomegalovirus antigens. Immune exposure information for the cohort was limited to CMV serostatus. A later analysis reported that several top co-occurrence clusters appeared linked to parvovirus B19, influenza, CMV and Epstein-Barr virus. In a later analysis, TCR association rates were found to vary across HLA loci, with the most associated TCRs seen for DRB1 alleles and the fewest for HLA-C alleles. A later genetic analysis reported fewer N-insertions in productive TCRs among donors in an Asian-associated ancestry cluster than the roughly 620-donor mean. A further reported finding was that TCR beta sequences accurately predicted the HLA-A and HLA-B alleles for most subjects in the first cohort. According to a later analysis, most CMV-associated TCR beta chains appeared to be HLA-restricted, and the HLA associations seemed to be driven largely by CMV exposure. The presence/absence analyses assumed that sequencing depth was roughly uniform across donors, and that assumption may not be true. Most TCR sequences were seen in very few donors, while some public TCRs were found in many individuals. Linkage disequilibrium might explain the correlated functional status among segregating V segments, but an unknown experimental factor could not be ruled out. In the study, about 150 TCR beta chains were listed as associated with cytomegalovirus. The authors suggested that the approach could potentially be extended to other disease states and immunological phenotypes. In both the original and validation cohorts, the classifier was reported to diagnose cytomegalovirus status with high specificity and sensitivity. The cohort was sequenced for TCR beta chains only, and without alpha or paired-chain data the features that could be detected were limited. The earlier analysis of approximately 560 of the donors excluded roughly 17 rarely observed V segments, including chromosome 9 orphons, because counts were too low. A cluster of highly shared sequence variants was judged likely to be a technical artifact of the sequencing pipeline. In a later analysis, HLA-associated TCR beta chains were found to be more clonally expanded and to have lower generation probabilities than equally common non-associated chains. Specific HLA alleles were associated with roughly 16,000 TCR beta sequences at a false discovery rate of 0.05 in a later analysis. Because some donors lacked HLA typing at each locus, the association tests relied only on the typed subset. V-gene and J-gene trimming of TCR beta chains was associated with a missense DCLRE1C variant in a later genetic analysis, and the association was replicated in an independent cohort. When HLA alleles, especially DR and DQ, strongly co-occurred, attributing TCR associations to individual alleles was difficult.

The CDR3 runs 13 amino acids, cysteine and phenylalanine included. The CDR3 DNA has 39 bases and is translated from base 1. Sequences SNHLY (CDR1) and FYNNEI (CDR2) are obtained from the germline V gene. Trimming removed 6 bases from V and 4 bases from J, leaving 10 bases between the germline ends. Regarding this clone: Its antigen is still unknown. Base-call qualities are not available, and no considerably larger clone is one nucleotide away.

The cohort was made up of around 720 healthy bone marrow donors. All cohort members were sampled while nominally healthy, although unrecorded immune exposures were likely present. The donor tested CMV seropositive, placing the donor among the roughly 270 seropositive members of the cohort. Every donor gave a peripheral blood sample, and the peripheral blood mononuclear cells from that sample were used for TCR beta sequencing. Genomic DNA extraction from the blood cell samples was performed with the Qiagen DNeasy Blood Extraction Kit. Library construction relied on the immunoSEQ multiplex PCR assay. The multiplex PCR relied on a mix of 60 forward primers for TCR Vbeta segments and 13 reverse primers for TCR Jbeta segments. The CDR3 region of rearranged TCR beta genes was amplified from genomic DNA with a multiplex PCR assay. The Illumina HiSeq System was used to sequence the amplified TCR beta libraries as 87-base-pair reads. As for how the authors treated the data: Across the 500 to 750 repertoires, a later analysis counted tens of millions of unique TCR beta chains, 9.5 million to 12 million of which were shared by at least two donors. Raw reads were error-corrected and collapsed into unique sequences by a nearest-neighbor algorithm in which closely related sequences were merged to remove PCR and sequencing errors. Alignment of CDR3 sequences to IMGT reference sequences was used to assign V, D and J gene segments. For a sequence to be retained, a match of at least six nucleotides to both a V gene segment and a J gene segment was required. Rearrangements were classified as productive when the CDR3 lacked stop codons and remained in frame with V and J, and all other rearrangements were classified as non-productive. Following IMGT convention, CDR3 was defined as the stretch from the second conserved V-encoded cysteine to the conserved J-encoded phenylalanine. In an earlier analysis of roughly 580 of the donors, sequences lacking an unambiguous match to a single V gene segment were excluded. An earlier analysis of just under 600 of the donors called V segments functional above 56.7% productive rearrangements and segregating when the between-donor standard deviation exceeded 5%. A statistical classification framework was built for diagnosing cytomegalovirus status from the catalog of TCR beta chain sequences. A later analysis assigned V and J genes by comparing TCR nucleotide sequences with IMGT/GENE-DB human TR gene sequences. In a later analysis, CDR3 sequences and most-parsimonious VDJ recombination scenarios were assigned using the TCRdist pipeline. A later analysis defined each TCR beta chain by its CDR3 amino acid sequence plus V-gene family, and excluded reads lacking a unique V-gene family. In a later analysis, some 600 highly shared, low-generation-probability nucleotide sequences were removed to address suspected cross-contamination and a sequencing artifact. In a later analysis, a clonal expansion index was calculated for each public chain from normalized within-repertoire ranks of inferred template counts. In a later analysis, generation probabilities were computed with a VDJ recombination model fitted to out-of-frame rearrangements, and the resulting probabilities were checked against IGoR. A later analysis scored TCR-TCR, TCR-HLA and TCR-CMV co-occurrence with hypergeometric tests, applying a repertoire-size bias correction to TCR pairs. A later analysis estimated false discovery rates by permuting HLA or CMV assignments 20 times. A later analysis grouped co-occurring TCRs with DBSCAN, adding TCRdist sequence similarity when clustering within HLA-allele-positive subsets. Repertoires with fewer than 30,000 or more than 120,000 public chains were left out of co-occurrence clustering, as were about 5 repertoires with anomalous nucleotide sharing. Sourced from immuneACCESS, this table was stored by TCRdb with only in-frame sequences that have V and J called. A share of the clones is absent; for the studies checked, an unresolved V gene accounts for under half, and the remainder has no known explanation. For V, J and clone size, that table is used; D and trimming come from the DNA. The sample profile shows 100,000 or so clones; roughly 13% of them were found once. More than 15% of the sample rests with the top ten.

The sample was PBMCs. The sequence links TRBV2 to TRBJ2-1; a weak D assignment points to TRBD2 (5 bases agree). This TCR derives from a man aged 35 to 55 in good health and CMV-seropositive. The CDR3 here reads CASSLDSYNEQFF. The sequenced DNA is TGTGCCAGCAGCCTGGACTCGTACAATGAGCAGTTCTTC.